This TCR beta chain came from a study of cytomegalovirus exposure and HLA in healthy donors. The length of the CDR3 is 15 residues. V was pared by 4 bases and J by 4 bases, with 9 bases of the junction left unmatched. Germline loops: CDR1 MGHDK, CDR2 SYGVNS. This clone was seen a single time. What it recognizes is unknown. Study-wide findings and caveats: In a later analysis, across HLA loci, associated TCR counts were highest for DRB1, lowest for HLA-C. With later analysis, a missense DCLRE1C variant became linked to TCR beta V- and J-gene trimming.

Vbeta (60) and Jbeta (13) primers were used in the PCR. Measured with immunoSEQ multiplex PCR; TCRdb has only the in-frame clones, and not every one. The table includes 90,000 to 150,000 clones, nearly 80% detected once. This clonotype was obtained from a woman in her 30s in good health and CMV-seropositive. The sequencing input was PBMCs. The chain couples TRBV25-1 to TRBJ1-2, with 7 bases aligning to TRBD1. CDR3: CASSARDSRFYGYTF. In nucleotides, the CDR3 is TGTGCCAGCAGTGCCCGGGACAGTAGATTCTATGGCTACACCTTC.